The 14 T cell receptor beta chains in this list originate from one sample, sequenced in a study of OX40 agonist ivuxolimab in advanced cancers. Generated by immunoSEQ multiplex PCR, the TCRdb table keeps only in-frame clones and is missing some. The sample shows 95,000 to 150,000 clones, just under 95% of them seen only once. Sequences were derived from CD4+ or CD8+ T cells sorted from blood, sampled in a trial of the OX40 agonist ivuxolimab. Receptor source: an adult with an advanced solid tumor such as melanoma, head and neck, liver or kidney cancer.

The V and J genes are TRBV11-1 and TRBJ1-6; 7 nucleotides match TRBD1. After removal of 8 bases from V and 6 bases from J, the junction contained 4 bases not matched to a gene. CDR3 length: 13 residues. Germline V gene lookup returns CDR1 SGHAT and CDR2 FQDESV (reference sequence). The CDR3 bases are TGTGCCAGCGGTGGGACAGCTAATTCACCCCTCCACTTT. Its protein is CASGGTANSPLHF. Full variable domain (rest looked up from reference TRBV11-1 and TRBJ1-6): EAEVAQSPRYKITEKSQAVAFWCDPISGHATLYWYRQILGQGPELLVQFQDESVVDDSQLPKDRFSAERLKGVDSTLKIQPAELGDSAMYLCASGGTANSPLHFGNGTRLTVT.

Here the CDR3 reads CASSPALTEETQYF. Here the CDR3 DNA reads TGTGCCAGCAGCCCCGCCCTGACTGAAGAGACCCAGTACTTC. The V and J genes are TRBV7-2 and TRBJ2-5, with unresolved D. The CDR3 runs 14 residues. The V and J ends lost 5 bases and 3 bases respectively, with 13 bases between them. CDR1 is SGHTA, CDR2 FQGNSA, per germline.

The chain is built from TRBV12-2 and TRBJ2-2. TRBV12-2 is designated a pseudogene. CDR3 length: 15 amino acids. CDR3 protein: CASRFILSNTGELFF. Written as DNA, the CDR3 is TGTGCAAGTCGCTTCATTCTTTCGAACACCGGGGAGCTGTTTTTT.

The chain employs TRBV18 and TRBJ2-5; 8 bases agree with TRBD2. The length of the CDR3 is 16 residues. The V gene end was trimmed by 3 bases and the J gene end by 1 base; junction bases not matched to a gene: 7. Germline V CDR1 and CDR2: KGHSH, LQKENI. The CDR3: CASSPPSGSPQETQYF. The CDR3 nucleotides read TGTGCCAGCTCACCGCCTAGCGGGTCTCCCCAAGAGACCCAGTACTTC.

The chain carries TRBV9 and TRBJ2-2; D is possibly TRBD1 (5 bases). CDR3 length: 14 residues. V dropped 1 base and J dropped 6 bases, with 10 bases sitting between them. Germline V gene sequence: CDR1 SGDLS, CDR2 YYNGEE. The CDR3 DNA sequence: TGTGCCAGCAGCGTACAGGGTATTGCCGGGGAGCTGTTTTTT. Encoded protein: CASSVQGIAGELFF.

The chain combines TRBV5-1 with TRBJ1-1; D possibly corresponds to TRBD1 (5 bases). The V gene's germline CDR1 is SGHRS and CDR2 YFSETQ. The CDR3 sequence is 16 residues long. The germline V and J ends were trimmed by 0 bases and 4 bases, with 16 bases remaining between them. The CDR3 DNA reads TGCGCCAGCAGCTTGGGGGCGGGGGGAACGCGCACTGAAGCTTTCTTT. It translates to CASSLGAGGTRTEAFF. The whole variable domain, filled in from reference TRBV5-1 and TRBJ1-1, reads KAGVTQTPRYLIKTRGQQVTLSCSPISGHRSVSWYQQTPGQGLQFLFEYFSETQRNKGNFPGRFSGRQFSNSRSEMNVSTLELGDSALYLCASSLGAGGTRTEAFFGQGTRLTVV.

Worth noting for this clone: Other DNA sequences within the sample encode an identical CDR3. The chain combines TRBV7-2 with TRBJ1-5, with 8 positions matching TRBD1. Germline V gene data show CDR1 as SGHTA and CDR2 as FQGNSA. V lost 0 bases to trimming and J lost 4 bases; unmatched junction nucleotides: 2. The CDR3 runs to 15 residues. CDR3: CASSLAGQVNQPQHF. CDR3 nucleotides: TGTGCCAGCAGCTTAGCGGGACAGGTTAATCAGCCCCAGCATTTT.

J is TRBJ2-2 and V is TRBV5-1; perhaps TRBD1 as D (7 bases). V shed 1 base and J shed 1 base, with 11 bases lying between them. The V gene's germline CDR1 is SGHRS and CDR2 YFSETQ. This CDR3 spans 16 amino acids. DNA for the CDR3: TGCGCCAGCAGCTTGCAGGGGGGCCGGAACACCGGGGAGCTGTTTTTT. This sequence encodes CASSLQGGRNTGELFF.

The chain combines TRBV28 with TRBJ2-7; weak D call: TRBD1 (5 bases). The V end lost 6 bases, the J end lost 0 bases, and 15 bases lay between the germline ends. Germline V lookup: CDR1 MDHEN, CDR2 SYDVKM. This CDR3 is 15 amino acids long. The CDR3 nucleotides read TGTGCCAGCAGCGCACCACAGGTGAGCTCCTACGAGCAGTACTTC. This encodes CASSAPQVSSYEQYF.

The chain has TRBV15 and TRBJ2-5; D uncertain. V lost 6 bases and J 4 bases, leaving 6 bases between the germline ends. Looked up from germline, CDR1 is LNHNV and CDR2 is YYDKDF (reference sequence). This CDR3 has 11 residues. The CDR3 region has the DNA TGTGCCACCAGGTTGGGAGAGACCCAGTACTTC. Its protein product is CATRLGETQYF. Combining the CDR3 with reference TRBV15 and TRBJ2-5 gives the whole variable domain DAMVIQNPRYQVTQFGKPVTLSCSQTLNHNVMYWYQQKSSQAPKLLFHYYDKDFNNEADTPDNFQSRRPNTSFCFLDIRSPGLGDTAMYLCATRLGETQYFGPGTRLLVL.

The chain employs TRBV28 and TRBJ1-2; maybe TRBD1 (6 bases). This CDR3 comprises 14 residues. From germline, CDR1 is MDHEN and CDR2 SYDVKM. Between the trimmed V and J ends, which lost 1 base and 8 bases, there was a span of 14 bases. CDR3 residues: CASSLFVGGRGYTF. The DNA for the CDR3 is TGTGCCAGCAGTTTATTTGTCGGGGGGCGCGGCTACACCTTC.

The chain uses TRBV19 and TRBJ1-5; the D is unclear. The CDR3 is 15 amino acids. Per germline, CDR1 LNHDA and CDR2 SQIVND (reference sequence). V was pared by 5 bases and J by 0 bases, with 11 bases between. As DNA, the CDR3 is TGTGCCAGTAGTCCAGTGACGGCTAGCAATCAGCCCCAGCATTTT. Translating it yields CASSPVTASNQPQHF.

The genes are TRBV27 and TRBJ2-3, with D maybe TRBD2 (5 bases). The CDR3 spans 16 residues. The germline V gene has CDR1 MNHEY and CDR2 SMNVEV (reference sequence). V dropped 3 bases and J dropped 2 bases, with 15 bases sitting between them. The CDR3 spells CASSFGPGWVTDTQYF. The CDR3 DNA reads TGTGCCAGCAGTTTCGGCCCGGGGTGGGTCACAGATACGCAGTATTTT.

This sequence joins TRBV2 and TRBJ2-6; no clear D gene. The CDR3 loop spans 14 amino acids. V lost 6 bases to trimming and J lost 3 bases, with 9 bases between them. CDR1 and CDR2 from the germline V gene are SNHLY and FYNNEI. This chain's CDR3 is CASRSPYGANVLTF. In DNA form, the CDR3 reads TGTGCCAGCAGGAGCCCTTATGGGGCCAACGTCCTGACTTTC.